Listed here are 4 T cell receptor beta chains from one sample, sequenced in a study of T cell responses to AZD1222 COVID-19 vaccine. Assay used: immunoSEQ multiplex PCR; TCRdb lists only in-frame clones, some missing. The table has about 150,000 clones, 90% seen once. The source was peripheral blood, collected on day 0 of AZD1222 vaccination. All receptors come from an adult in good health.

This CDR3 is CAISLAFDGEQFF. The CDR3 DNA sequence: TGTGCCATCAGTCTAGCATTCGACGGTGAGCAGTTCTTC. This chain links TRBV10-3 with TRBJ2-1; weak D call: TRBD2 (5 bases). This CDR3 is built from 13 residues. Germline V gives CDR1 ENHRY, CDR2 SYGVKD. The V end was cut by 5 bases, the J end by 9 bases, with 14 bases between.

Details on this clone: This sample also contains other DNA sequences that code for the same CDR3. This rearrangement joins TRBV6-1 to TRBJ2-7; 10 positions agree with TRBD2. Germline V gene data show CDR1 as MNHNS and CDR2 as SASEGT. Trimming removed 1 base from V and 0 bases from J; junction bases left unmatched: 0. The CDR3 totals 15 residues. In nucleotides, the CDR3 is TGTGCCAGCAGTGAAGGGACTAGCGGCTCCTACGAGCAGTACTTC. Translation gives CASSEGTSGSYEQYF.

This chain links TRBV5-4 with TRBJ1-1; 9 bases match TRBD1. V lost 4 bases to trimming and J lost 0 bases; unmatched junction nucleotides: 4. The CDR3 runs 15 residues. From germline, CDR1 is SGHNT and CDR2 YYREEE (reference sequence). CDR3 sequence (DNA): TGTGCCAGCAGCCCCTGGACAGGGGTGAACACTGAAGCTTTCTTT. Translated, it gives CASSPWTGVNTEAFF.

This clone came up a few times. CDR3 DNA sequence: TGTGCCACCCGGGCGGCAGCAAATTCACCCCTCCACTTT. Residues: CATRAAANSPLHF. The J gene is TRBJ1-6, the V gene TRBV27; D is unclear. The CDR3 runs 13 residues. V was cut by 10 bases and J by 7 bases, with 14 bases left in between. In germline, CDR1 is MNHEY, CDR2 SMNVEV (reference sequence).